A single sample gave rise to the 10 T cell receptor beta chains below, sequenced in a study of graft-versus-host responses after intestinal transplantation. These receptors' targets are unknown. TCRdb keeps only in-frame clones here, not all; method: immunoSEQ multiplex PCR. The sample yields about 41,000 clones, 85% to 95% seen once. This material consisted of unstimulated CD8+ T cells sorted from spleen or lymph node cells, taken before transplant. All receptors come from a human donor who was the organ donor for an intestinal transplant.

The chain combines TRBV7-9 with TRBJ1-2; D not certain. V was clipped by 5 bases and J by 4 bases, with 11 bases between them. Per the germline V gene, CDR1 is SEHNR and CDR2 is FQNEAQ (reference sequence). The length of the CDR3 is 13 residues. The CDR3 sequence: CASSPLLRYGYTF. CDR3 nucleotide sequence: TGTGCCAGCAGCCCCCTCCTGCGCTATGGCTACACCTTC.

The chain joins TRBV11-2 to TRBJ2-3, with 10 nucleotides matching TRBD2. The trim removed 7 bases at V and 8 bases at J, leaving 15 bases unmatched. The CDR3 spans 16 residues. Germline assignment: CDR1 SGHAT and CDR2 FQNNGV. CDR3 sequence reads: CASTPRTSGVQGTQYF. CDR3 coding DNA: TGTGCCAGCACCCCACGCACTAGCGGGGTACAAGGTACGCAGTATTTT.

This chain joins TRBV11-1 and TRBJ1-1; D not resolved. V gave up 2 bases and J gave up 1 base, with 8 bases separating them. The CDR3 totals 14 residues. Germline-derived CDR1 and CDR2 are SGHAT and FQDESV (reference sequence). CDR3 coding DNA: TGTGCCAGCAGCTTAATTCCAGGGAACACTGAAGCTTTCTTT. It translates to CASSLIPGNTEAFF.

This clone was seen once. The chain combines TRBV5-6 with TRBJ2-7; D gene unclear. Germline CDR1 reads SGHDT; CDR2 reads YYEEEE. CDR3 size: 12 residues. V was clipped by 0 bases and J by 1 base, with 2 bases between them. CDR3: CASSLESYEQYF. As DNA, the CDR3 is TGTGCCAGCAGCTTGGAGTCCTACGAGCAGTACTTC. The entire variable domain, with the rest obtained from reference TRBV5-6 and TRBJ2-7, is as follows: DAGVTQSPTHLIKTRGQQVTLRCSPKSGHDTVSWYQQALGQGPQFIFQYYEEEERQRGNFPDRFSGHQFPNYSSELNVNALLLGDSALYLCASSLESYEQYFGPGTRLTVT.

In DNA form, the CDR3 reads TGCGCCAGCAGCCAAGAGAGGTTGGCGGAGACCCAGTACTTC. Its translation is CASSQERLAETQYF. The gene calls are TRBV4-3 and TRBJ2-5; D remains ambiguous. CDR1 LGHNA and CDR2 YSLEER come from the germline V gene. CDR3 length equals 14 residues. V lost 0 bases and J 5 bases, leaving 10 bases between the germline ends.

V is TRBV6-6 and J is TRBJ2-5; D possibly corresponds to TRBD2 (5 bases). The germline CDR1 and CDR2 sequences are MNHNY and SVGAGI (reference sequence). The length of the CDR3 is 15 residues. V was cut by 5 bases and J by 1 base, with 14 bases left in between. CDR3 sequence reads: CASSEEERPQETQYF. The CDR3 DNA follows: TGTGCCAGCAGTGAGGAGGAACGGCCCCAAGAGACCCAGTACTTC.

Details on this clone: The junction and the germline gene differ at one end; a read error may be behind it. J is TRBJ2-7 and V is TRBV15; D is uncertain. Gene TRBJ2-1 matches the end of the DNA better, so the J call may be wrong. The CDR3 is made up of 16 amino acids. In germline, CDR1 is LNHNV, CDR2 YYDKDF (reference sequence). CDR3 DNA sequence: TGTACCACCAGCAGAGATGTGGCAGGATCCTACAATGAGCAGTTCTTC. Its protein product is CTTSRDVAGSYNEQFF.

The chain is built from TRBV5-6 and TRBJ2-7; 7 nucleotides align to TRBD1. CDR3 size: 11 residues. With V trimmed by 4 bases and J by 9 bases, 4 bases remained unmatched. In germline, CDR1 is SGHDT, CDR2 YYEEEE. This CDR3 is CASSQGVVQYF. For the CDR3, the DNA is TGTGCCAGCAGCCAGGGGGTGGTGCAGTACTTC.

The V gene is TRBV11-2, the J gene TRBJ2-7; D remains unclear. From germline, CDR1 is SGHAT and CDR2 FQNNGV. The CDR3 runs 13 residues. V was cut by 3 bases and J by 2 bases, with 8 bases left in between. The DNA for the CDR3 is TGTGCCAGCAGCTTTTTTTCTCCCTACGAGCAGTACTTC. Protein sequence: CASSFFSPYEQYF.

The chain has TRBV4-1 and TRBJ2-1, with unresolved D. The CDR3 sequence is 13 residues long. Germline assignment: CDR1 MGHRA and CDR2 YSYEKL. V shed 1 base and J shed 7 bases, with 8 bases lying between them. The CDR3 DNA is TGCGCCAGCAGCCAAGTGGTTGGGAATGAGCAGTTCTTC. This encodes CASSQVVGNEQFF.